This T cell receptor (beta chain) was recovered during a study of blood T cell repertoires in COVID-19. Study summary: Donors in the United States, Italy and Spain gave samples during acute or convalescent COVID-19. PBMCs, B-cell-depleted T cells, or T cells were the source of the cDNA or gDNA that made up the material.

CDR3 length: 13 residues. Per the germline V gene, CDR1 is MNHEY and CDR2 is SVGAGI. The V and J ends lost 2 bases and 8 bases respectively, with 9 bases between them. Original analysis: By means of reference gene primer amplification, nucleated cell counts were estimated. TCRdb keeps only in-frame clones here, not all; method: immunoSEQ multiplex PCR. D and trimming were read from the DNA, whereas the V and J calls and clone size are those reported in that table. Of some 270,000 clones listed, 86% were seen once; the top ten hold over 8%. Material: peripheral blood. This clonotype was sampled from a man between 35 and 55 years old with active or convalescent COVID-19. The chain is built from TRBV6-5 and TRBJ1-4; D not certain. CDR3 sequence reads: CASSYTEAEKLFF. The CDR3, as DNA: TGTGCCAGCAGTTACACGGAGGCCGAAAAACTGTTTTTT.